A selection of T cell receptor beta chains follows, all from one sample in a study of CD8+CD57+ T cells in acquired aplastic anemia. TCRdb ran MiXCR on the reads and lists one entry per CDR3 protein. The table lists approximately 380,000 distinct CDR3 sequences, approximately 70% of them singletons. The material sequenced was sorted CD4+, CD8+, or CD8+CD57+ T cells (not recorded which) from PBMCs. The receptor source for this set is a human donor in good health, serving as a control. Both conserved end residues are part of each CDR3. The order of the fields is clone size, V gene, CDR3 length, D gene, J gene, CDR3 DNA, CDR3 protein. The D gene is left open where the match is weak. Clone size, where shown, is once, few, many, or a class for clones that have expanded.

>once|TRBV5-1|15|.|TRBJ1-2
.
CASSLDRASTFGSTF
>.|TRBV12-3/TRBV12-4|14|.|TRBJ2-4
TGTGCCAGCAGCCACGCCGGGACGACGGGACCTTTATACTTC
CASSHAGTTGPLYF
>.|TRBV20-1|15|TRBD1|TRBJ2-7
TGCAGTGCGGACAGGGGGGAGGAAAAGGACTACGAGCAGTACTTC
CSADRGEEKDYEQYF
>many|TRBV5-6|13|TRBD1|TRBJ1-5
TGTGCCAGCAGCAAGGACAGGGGTCAGCCCCAGCATTTT
CASSKDRGQPQHF
>.|TRBV7-3|16|.|TRBJ1-3
TGTGCCAGCAGCCCGGGCGGTACGCCAATCTATGACTACATATATTTT
CASSPGGTPIYDYIYF
>many|TRBV7-7|14|.|TRBJ2-1
TGTGCTAGCAGCTTAGCCCCTCGGGACAATGAGCAGTTCTTC
CASSLAPRDNEQFF
>.|TRBV7-2|18|.|TRBJ2-2
TGTGCCAGCAGCCAGGGGGGACAATCAGCCCCAGCATTTGGGGAGCTGTTTTTT
CASSQGGQSAPAFGELFF
>.|TRBV7-9|14|.|TRBJ1-1
TGTGCCAGCAGCCCACTAAGGGGAGACACTGAAGCTTTCTTT
CASSPLRGDTEAFF
>.|TRBV9|14|.|TRBJ1-1
TGTGCCACCAGCAAAGGGGCCGGGGCGTCTGAAGCTTTCTTT
CATSKGAGASEAFF
>.|TRBV5-4|17|TRBD1|TRBJ1-4
TGTGCCAGCAGCTCCACACCGGGACAGGGAAAAGGTGAAAAACTGTTTTTT
CASSSTPGQGKGEKLFF
>few|TRBV10-3|14|TRBD1|TRBJ1-6
TGTGCCATCAAGGGGACAGCGAGTAATTCACCCCTCCACTTT
CAIKGTASNSPLHF
>many|TRBV27|15|TRBD1|TRBJ2-7
TGTGCCAGCAGAGATGGACAGGGGGGCGTTTACGAGCAGTACTTC
CASRDGQGGVYEQYF
>.|TRBV7-3|12|.|TRBJ1-2
TGTGCCAGCAGCTTACTGAACGATGGCTACACCTTC
CASSLLNDGYTF
>once|TRBV7-2|15|.|TRBJ1-6
TGTGCCAGCAGCTTAGGATCAGGGAACGAGCAGTACTTCCACTTT
CASSLGSGNEQYFHF
>few|TRBV12-3/TRBV12-4|14|.|TRBJ1-2
TGTGCCAGCAGTTCCGGCAGACAACACTATGGCTACACCTTC
CASSSGRQHYGYTF